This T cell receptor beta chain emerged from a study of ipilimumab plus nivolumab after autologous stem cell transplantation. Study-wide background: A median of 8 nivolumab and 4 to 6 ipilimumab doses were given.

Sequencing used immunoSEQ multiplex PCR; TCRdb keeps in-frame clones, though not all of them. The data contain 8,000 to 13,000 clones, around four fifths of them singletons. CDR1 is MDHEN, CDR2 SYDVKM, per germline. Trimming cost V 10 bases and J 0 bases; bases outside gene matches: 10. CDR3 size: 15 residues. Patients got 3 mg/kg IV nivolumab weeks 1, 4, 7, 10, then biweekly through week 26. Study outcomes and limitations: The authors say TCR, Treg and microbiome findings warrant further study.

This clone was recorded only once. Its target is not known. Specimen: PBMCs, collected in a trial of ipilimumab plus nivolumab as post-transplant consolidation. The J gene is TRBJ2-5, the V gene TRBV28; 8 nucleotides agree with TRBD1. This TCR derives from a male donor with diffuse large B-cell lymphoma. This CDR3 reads CATSFGQGYQETQYF. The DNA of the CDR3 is TGTGCCACCTCATTCGGACAGGGCTACCAAGAGACCCAGTACTTC.